One and the same sample provided the 2 T cell receptor beta chains below, sequenced in a study of graft-versus-host responses after intestinal transplantation (dated by TCRdb to about 2021). Library preparation employed the immunoSEQ multiplex PCR assay. Entries here come from immuneACCESS through TCRdb and include only in-frame sequences with V and J called. Some clones fail to appear in such tables; in the studies checked, an unresolved V gene covers under half of the shortfall, and the cause of the remainder is unknown. This sample holds 20,000 to 30,000 clones; approximately 87% were observed only once. 1% to 1.3% of the sample is taken by the ten largest. Sequencing was performed on PBMCs, taken approximately 28 days after intestinal transplant. These receptors all stem from a human patient who received an intestinal transplant, so some T cells may come from the graft donor.

The chain is built from TRBV4-1 and TRBJ2-3; tentative D call: TRBD2 (5 bases). The CDR3 runs 14 residues. Trimming removed 4 bases at V and 2 bases at J, with 10 bases between. The germline V gene has CDR1 MGHRA and CDR2 YSYEKL. DNA of the CDR3: TGCGCCAGCAGCCTCCGAGCGGCCACAGATACGCAGTATTTT. It codes for CASSLRAATDTQYF.

V gene TRBV5-4 combines with J gene TRBJ2-5; perhaps TRBD2 as D (6 bases). The V gene's germline CDR1 is SGHNT and CDR2 YYREEE (reference sequence). Trimming removed 0 bases from V and 11 bases from J, with 8 bases in between. The CDR3 runs 11 residues. The CDR3 loop reads CASSLAGEQYF. In DNA, the CDR3 is TGTGCCAGCAGCTTGGCGGGAGAGCAGTACTTC.